Shown below are 11 T cell receptor beta chains from a single sample sequenced in a study of early T cells in non-severe SARS-CoV-2 infection. TCRdb re-called the 5' RACE reads with MiXCR, one entry per CDR3 protein. The sample holds roughly 80,000 distinct CDR3 sequences, about 10% seen once. The specimen was whole blood, collected at baseline. These receptors all stem from an adult who was a healthcare worker with PCR-confirmed SARS-CoV-2 infection or an uninfected control (not recorded which).

This clonotype was detected only a few times. V and J are TRBV9 and TRBJ2-3; D is perhaps TRBD2 (6 bases). Trimming took off 3 bases at V and 1 base at J, with 21 bases between the two ends. Germline V lookup: CDR1 SGDLS, CDR2 YYNGEE. The CDR3 runs to 18 residues. CDR3 in amino acids: CASSALPGWAGRTDTQYF. As DNA, the CDR3 is TGTGCCAGCAGCGCACTCCCCGGTTGGGCGGGGCGCACAGATACGCAGTATTTT.

The V and J genes are TRBV7-9 and TRBJ1-1, with D hard to call. V shed 2 bases and J shed 1 base, with 11 bases lying between them. This CDR3 is 15 amino acids long. Germline assignment: CDR1 SEHNR and CDR2 FQNEAQ (reference sequence). CDR3 sequence (DNA): TGTGCCAGCAGCTTAAAAGGGATTGGGAACACTGAAGCTTTCTTT. It codes for CASSLKGIGNTEAFF.

The chain uses TRBV10-1 and TRBJ2-2; 8 nucleotides agree with TRBD1. CDR1 is WNHNN, CDR2 SYGVQD, per germline (reference sequence). This CDR3 is built from 17 residues. V trimming: 4 bases; J trimming: 3 bases; junction bases outside the gene matches: 10. The CDR3: CASSVGQGVSDTGELFF. The CDR3 DNA reads as TGCGCCAGCAGTGTCGGACAGGGAGTCTCGGACACCGGGGAGCTGTTTTTT.

The gene calls are TRBV6-4 and TRBJ2-1; no clear D. The CDR3 contains 13 residues. V lost 5 bases and J lost 5, with 10 bases in between. Per germline, CDR1 MRHNA and CDR2 SNTAGT. CDR3 loop: CASSPEMNNEQFF. In DNA, the CDR3 is TGTGCCAGCAGTCCGGAGATGAACAATGAGCAGTTCTTC.

The chain recombines TRBV7-2 with TRBJ2-3; D is uncertain. The CDR3 is 13 amino acids. Per germline, CDR1 SGHTA and CDR2 FQGNSA. V was shortened by 3 bases and J by 2 bases, with 6 bases between the two germline ends. CDR3 region: CASSFDFTDTQYF. The CDR3 DNA follows: TGTGCCAGCAGCTTTGACTTCACAGATACGCAGTATTTT.

A few counts support this clonotype. This chain joins TRBV9 and TRBJ1-1, with no clear D. Deletions cut 2 bases from V and 1 base from J, with 6 bases between. Germline loops: CDR1 SGDLS, CDR2 YYNGEE. The CDR3 extends over 13 amino acids. The DNA for the CDR3 is TGTGCCAGCAGCGTGCGAGAGAACACTGAAGCTTTCTTT. Protein: CASSVRENTEAFF.

Here the CDR3 DNA reads TGTGCCAGTAGTACCCCCCGATCTGCTCGGCAGGGTGCGACAGATACGCAGTATTTT. Protein sequence: CASSTPRSARQGATDTQYF. The gene calls are TRBV19 and TRBJ2-3, with D perhaps TRBD1 (5 bases). Germline V gene sequence: CDR1 LNHDA, CDR2 SQIVND (reference sequence). Trimming removed 4 bases at V and 3 bases at J, with 26 bases between. This CDR3 spans 19 amino acids.

This clonotype has a count of ten or more. The rearrangement joins TRBV21-1 to TRBJ1-2. TRBV21-1 counts as a pseudogene. CDR3 size: 12 residues. CDR3 amino acids: CDPRLPNYGYTF. CDR3 DNA: TGCGACCCGCGGCTACCTAACTATGGCTACACCTTC.

Only a few counts were recorded for this clonotype. The V gene is TRBV19, the J gene TRBJ2-2; the D is unclear. Germline loops: CDR1 LNHDA, CDR2 SQIVND (reference sequence). Between the trimmed V and J ends, which lost 6 bases and 5 bases, there was a span of 10 bases. This CDR3 spans 13 amino acids. This CDR3 reads CASSPMGTGELFF. CDR3 in DNA: TGTGCCAGTAGCCCCATGGGGACCGGGGAGCTGTTTTTT. Supplemented by reference TRBV19 and TRBJ2-2, the full variable domain reads DGGITQSPKYLFRKEGQNVTLSCEQNLNHDAMYWYRQDPGQGLRLIYYSQIVNDFQKGDIAEGYSVSREKKESFPLTVTSAQKNPTAFYLCASSPMGTGELFFGEGSRLTVL.

This clonotype was picked up many times. The chain employs TRBV14 and TRBJ1-6; no firm D call. The CDR3 is made up of 15 amino acids. Germline V gene sequence: CDR1 SGHDN, CDR2 FVKESK. V lost 0 bases and J lost 8, with 11 bases in between. CDR3 sequence (DNA): TGTGCCAGCAGCCAAGAGAGGATCGCCTATTCACCCCTCCACTTT. Translating gives CASSQERIAYSPLHF.

V and J are TRBV4-3 and TRBJ2-3; TRBD2 matches 7 bases. Germline V gene sequence: CDR1 LGHNA, CDR2 YSLEER. V lost 1 base to trimming and J lost 3 bases; unmatched junction nucleotides: 13. The CDR3 extends over 18 amino acids. The CDR3 loop is CASSQVEVGRGRTDTQYF. In DNA form, the CDR3 reads TGCGCCAGCAGCCAAGTCGAAGTGGGGCGGGGGAGGACAGATACGCAGTATTTT.